These 13 T cell receptor beta chains were all obtained from the same sample, sequenced in a study of PD-1 and CTLA-4 blockade in melanoma. The assay was immunoSEQ multiplex PCR, and TCRdb's table has in-frame clones only and misses some. The sample shows about 30,000 clones, 85% to 90% of them seen only once. The sample here was CD8+ T cells from peripheral blood, taken before anti-PD-1 treatment. The receptors here all came from a human donor with melanoma.

The rearrangement joins TRBV6-5 to TRBJ2-1; tentatively, D is TRBD2 (5 bases). CDR1 and CDR2 (germline): MNHEY, SVGAGI. The CDR3 is made up of 12 amino acids. Trimming shortened V by 5 bases and J by 8 bases, and 10 bases separated the two germline ends. The DNA of the CDR3 is TGTGCCAGCAGTAAACGGGGAGATGAGCAGTTCTTC. Translated: CASSKRGDEQFF.

V is TRBV11-2 and J is TRBJ1-5; no clear D. CDR1 is SGHAT, CDR2 FQNNGV, per germline. V was clipped by 1 base and J by 1 base, with 5 bases between them. The CDR3 extends over 14 amino acids. CDR3 coding DNA: TGTGCCAGCAGCTTAGGCTTAAGCAATCAGCCCCAGCATTTT. Translated, it gives CASSLGLSNQPQHF.

The chain has TRBV24-1 and TRBJ2-3; D is ambiguous. Trimming stripped 1 base from V and 9 bases from J, with 10 bases between. The CDR3 is made up of 13 amino acids. Looked up from germline, CDR1 is KGHDR and CDR2 is SFDVKD. CDR3 sequence: CATSDFSGSTQYF. The DNA for the CDR3 is TGTGCCACCAGTGATTTTAGTGGGTCAACGCAGTATTTT.

The chain employs TRBV5-8 and TRBJ2-5, with TRBD1 matching over 9 bases. Germline assignment: CDR1 SGHTS and CDR2 YDEGEE. Trimming cost V 1 base and J 4 bases; bases outside gene matches: 8. The CDR3 is made up of 16 amino acids. The CDR3 bases are TGTGCCAGCAGCTTGATTCTACAGGGGGCTTCAGAGACCCAGTACTTC. Translating gives CASSLILQGASETQYF.

This clone was seen a few times. The chain carries TRBV14 and TRBJ2-7; D is unclear. CDR3 length equals 15 residues. Germline lookup yields CDR1 SGHDN and CDR2 FVKESK. Trimming took off 0 bases at V and 2 bases at J, with 11 bases between the two ends. The CDR3 sequence is CASSQDEALPYEQYF. For the CDR3, the DNA is TGTGCCAGCAGCCAAGATGAAGCTCTACCCTACGAGCAGTACTTC.

This clone has only one observation. The chain carries TRBV7-9 and TRBJ2-2, with 8 bases lining up with TRBD1. Germline V CDR1 and CDR2: SEHNR, FQNEAQ (reference sequence). The CDR3 has 16 amino acids. V dropped 1 base and J dropped 4; count of bases not matched to a gene: 5. The CDR3 is CASSLGQGQTTGELFF. CDR3 DNA: TGTGCCAGCAGCTTAGGACAGGGGCAGACCACCGGGGAGCTGTTTTTT.

J is TRBJ2-2 and V is TRBV6-4; D uncertain. Trimming removed 3 bases from V and 1 base from J, with 12 bases in between. The CDR3 sequence is 16 residues long. In germline, CDR1 is MRHNA, CDR2 SNTAGT. The CDR3 is CASSDHGAGNTGELFF. CDR3 nucleotide sequence: TGTGCCAGCAGTGATCACGGAGCAGGGAACACCGGGGAGCTGTTTTTT.

The chain has TRBV9 and TRBJ1-2; D gene unclear. The germline V gene encodes CDR1 SGDLS and CDR2 YYNGEE. Trimming removed 4 bases from V and 5 bases from J, with 12 bases in between. The CDR3 loop spans 13 amino acids. CDR3 sequence reads: CASSPSPRYGYTF. As DNA, the CDR3 is TGTGCCAGCAGCCCGAGTCCAAGGTATGGCTACACCTTC.

This sequence joins TRBV28 and TRBJ2-7; the D gene is possibly TRBD1 (6 bases). There are 14 residues in the CDR3. Looked up from germline, CDR1 is MDHEN and CDR2 is SYDVKM. V was clipped by 6 bases and J by 2 bases, with 14 bases between them. The CDR3 region is CASSLPRQAYEQYF. The CDR3 DNA sequence: TGTGCCAGCAGCTTACCCAGACAGGCCTACGAGCAGTACTTC.

This clone was found once. This chain uses TRBV6-5 with TRBJ1-5; no clear D. CDR3 length: 15 residues. The ends were cut back, 7 bases at V and 1 base at J, with 14 bases in the middle. Germline-derived CDR1 and CDR2 are MNHEY and SVGAGI. The CDR3 protein is CASNVYLESNQPQHF. DNA for the CDR3: TGTGCCAGCAACGTGTACCTGGAGAGCAATCAGCCCCAGCATTTT.

The chain links TRBV28 to TRBJ2-7; no clear D gene. The ends were cut back, 5 bases at V and 2 bases at J, with 10 bases in the middle. Germline values: CDR1 MDHEN, CDR2 SYDVKM. The CDR3 sequence is 13 residues long. Written as DNA, the CDR3 is TGTGCCAGCAGTCCCCGGATGACCTACGAGCAGTACTTC. It yields the protein CASSPRMTYEQYF.

The CDR3 nucleotides are TGTGCCACCAGCAGAGATTCTAGCGCCCACAATGAGCAGTTCTTC. This gives the protein CATSRDSSAHNEQFF. The V and J genes are TRBV15 and TRBJ2-1, with D perhaps TRBD2 (6 bases). Germline lookup yields CDR1 LNHNV and CDR2 YYDKDF (reference sequence). The CDR3 loop spans 15 amino acids. V was cut by 0 bases and J by 5 bases, with 11 bases left in between.

The V and J genes are TRBV4-2 and TRBJ1-1, with TRBD1 as a possible D gene (5 bases). V was pared by 7 bases and J by 5 bases, with 23 bases between. There are 16 residues in the CDR3. Germline-derived CDR1 and CDR2 are LGHNA and YNFKEQ. CDR3 protein: CASTLDRTMRGTEAFF. CDR3 bases: TGTGCCAGCACCCTGGACCGAACTATGAGGGGTACTGAAGCTTTCTTT.